The following is a T cell receptor (beta chain) sequence with its context. V lost 7 bases and J lost 1, with 13 bases in between. The CDR3 length is 14 residues. Germline CDR1 LNHDA, CDR2 SQIVND (reference sequence). The data originate from a study of cytomegalovirus exposure and HLA in healthy donors. The PCR ran on 60 Vbeta and 13 Jbeta primers. Generated by immunoSEQ multiplex PCR, the TCRdb table keeps only in-frame clones and is missing some. The sample holds fewer than 100,000 clones, about 78% seen once. This sequence originates from a middle-aged man in good health and CMV-seronegative. This chain connects TRBV19 to TRBJ1-1, with D unresolved. The sample consisted of PBMCs. The CDR3: CASTGDPENTEAFF. The CDR3 region has the DNA TGTGCCAGTACCGGAGATCCAGAGAACACTGAAGCTTTCTTT.